Presented here are 2 T cell receptor beta chains from one specimen sequenced in a study of tissue T cells after allogeneic stem cell transplantation. Clones were sequenced by immunoSEQ multiplex PCR, and TCRdb holds only the in-frame ones, with some missing. Of about 48,000 clones in the sample, 65% to 80% were seen once. Source material: sorted cells pooled from one or two spleens. The source is a pool of C57BL/6 mice in good health.

With respect to this clone: Any gene name here is a mouse gene name. The read comes to an end 1 residue before the CDR3 does, leaving the germline J gene to fill in the end. The J gene is TRBJ2-5, the V gene TRBV29; D is unresolved. Germline V gene sequence: CDR1 MSHET, CDR2 SYDVDS. The V gene lost 7 bases and the J gene lost 0 bases, with 11 bases spanning the gap. This CDR3 region has 14 residues. CDR3 residues: CASTSSFNQDTQYF. The part of the CDR3 DNA that was read is TGTGCTAGCACATCGAGTTTTAACCAAGACACCCAGTAC.

On this clone itself: The gene names given are mouse names. The missing CDR3 end, 1 residue past where the read stops, is filled in from the germline J gene. The V call is TRBV15, the J call TRBJ2-4, with 7 bases aligning to TRBD2. V dropped 1 base and J dropped 5; count of bases not matched to a gene: 6. There are 15 residues in the CDR3. CDR1 and CDR2 (germline): SGHND, FRSKSL. The sequenced part of the CDR3 DNA is TGTGCCAGCAGTTTAGAGGCTGGGGGTGGAAACACCTTGTAC. Translated, it gives CASSLEAGGGNTLY. The whole CDR3 protein reads CASSLEAGGGNTLYF. The whole variable domain, remainder taken from reference TRBV15 and TRBJ2-4, is DAGVTQTPRHEVAEKGQTIILKCEPVSGHNDLFWYRQTKIQGLELLSYFRSKSLMEDGGAFKDRFKAEMLNSSFSTLKIQPTEPKDSAVYLCASSLEAGGGNTLYFGAGTRLSVL.